This T cell receptor beta chain was captured in a study of T cell responses to AZD1222 COVID-19 vaccine. Overall study findings and caveats: Donor demographics were predominantly white British with a female majority; clonal diversity may be underestimated.

Sequenced by immunoSEQ multiplex PCR; TCRdb stores in-frame clones only, minus some. The repertoire consists of some 180,000 clones, with 90% to 95% occurring once and the leading ten covering around 0.96%. On this clone: What it binds is not known.

The germline V gene has CDR1 LNHDA and CDR2 SQIVND (reference sequence). The CDR3 is made up of 13 amino acids. V lost 8 bases to trimming and J lost 3 bases, with 11 bases between them. V and J are TRBV19 and TRBJ1-5; D remains unclear. The TCR originated in an adult who received the MenACWY meningococcal vaccine as a control. The source material was peripheral blood, sampled 28 days after the second dose of the MenACWY control vaccine. This CDR3 is CASAGRYNQPQHF. As DNA, the CDR3 is TGTGCCAGTGCCGGGAGATACAATCAGCCCCAGCATTTT. Together with reference TRBV19 and TRBJ1-5, the CDR3 gives the full variable domain: DGGITQSPKYLFRKEGQNVTLSCEQNLNHDAMYWYRQDPGQGLRLIYYSQIVNDFQKGDIAEGYSVSREKKESFPLTVTSAQKNPTAFYLCASAGRYNQPQHFGDGTRLSIL.